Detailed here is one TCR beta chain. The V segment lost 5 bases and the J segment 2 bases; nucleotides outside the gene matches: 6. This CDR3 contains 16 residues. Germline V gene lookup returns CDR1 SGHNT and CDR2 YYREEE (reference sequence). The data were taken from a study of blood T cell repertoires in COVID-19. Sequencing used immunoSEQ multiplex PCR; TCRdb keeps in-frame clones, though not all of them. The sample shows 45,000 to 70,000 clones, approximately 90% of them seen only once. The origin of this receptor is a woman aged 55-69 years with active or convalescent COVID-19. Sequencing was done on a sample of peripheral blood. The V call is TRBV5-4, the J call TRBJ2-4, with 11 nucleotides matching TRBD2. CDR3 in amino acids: CASSFIAGGSKNIQYF. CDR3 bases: TGTGCCAGCAGTTTTATAGCGGGAGGGTCCAAAAACATTCAGTACTTC.